The present entry profiles one T cell receptor (beta chain) with its context. The antigen remains undetermined. This record comes from a study of T cell responses to AZD1222 COVID-19 vaccine. Regarding the study as a whole: White British people made up most donors, females outnumbered males, and clonal diversity was possibly underestimated. A rise in Spike-specific TCR breadth and depth followed two AZD1222 doses. Dominant at 160-218 and 743-854, vaccine-associated CD4 TCRs also spanned spike.

Sequencing was performed with immunoSEQ multiplex PCR; in TCRdb, only in-frame clones are kept and a portion is missing. Here the sample spans under 150,000 clones, around nine tenths being singletons. CDR1 is SEHNR, CDR2 FQNEAQ, per germline (reference sequence). The CDR3 is 13 amino acids. The ends were cut back, 5 bases at V and 5 bases at J, with 11 bases in the middle. The sequence was obtained from an adult in good health. V and J are TRBV7-9 and TRBJ2-3; D might be TRBD1 or TRBD2, each matching 5 bases. This specimen was peripheral blood, taken on day 0 of AZD1222 vaccination. Here the CDR3 reads CASSPGTGDTQYF. CDR3 sequence (DNA): TGTGCCAGCAGCCCCGGGACGGGAGATACGCAGTATTTT.